This T cell receptor beta chain was recovered during a study of OX40 agonist ivuxolimab in advanced cancers. Overall study context: Among those treated, three patients had partial responses, one with hepatocellular carcinoma and two with cutaneous melanoma.

Peripheral blood came from all dose cohorts at three timepoints. In the case of this clone: What it binds is not known.

Study-wide results and caveats: Compared with CD4+, CD8+ T cells on average had more expanded clones.

Assay used: immunoSEQ multiplex PCR; TCRdb lists only in-frame clones, some missing. The table records more than 50,000 clones, around 84% of them present only once. CDR3 length: 13 residues. Per germline, CDR1 MNHNS and CDR2 SASEGT. V gave up 6 bases and J gave up 6 bases, with 11 bases separating them. The TCR sequence derives from an adult with an advanced solid tumor such as melanoma, head and neck, liver or kidney cancer. The sample consisted of CD4+ or CD8+ T cells sorted from blood, taken in a trial of the OX40 agonist ivuxolimab. V usage is TRBV6-1 and J usage is TRBJ1-4; D remains ambiguous. For the CDR3, the DNA is TGTGCCAGCAGGTCGGGTGGTCATGAAAAACTGTTTTTT. Its protein is CASRSGGHEKLFF.